This entry concerns a single TCR beta chain. Authors' methods: It was from reference gene primer amplification that nucleated cell counts were estimated. The method was immunoSEQ multiplex PCR; TCRdb's version includes in-frame clones alone and lacks a portion of them. V and J calls and clone size are those listed in that table; D and trimming were worked out from the DNA. The top ten hold roughly 1% of the sample, which has about 310,000 clones, around 91% seen once. This entry comes from a study of blood T cell repertoires in COVID-19. Study-wide context: Specimens from acute and convalescent COVID-19 originated in the United States, Italy and Spain.

Sequenced material: peripheral blood. This TCR came from a woman aged 40 to 50 with COVID-19, enrolled during active disease.

The CDR3 region has the DNA TGTGCCACCAGTCGACAGGGCACAGATACGCAGTATTTT. It is translated as CATSRQGTDTQYF. The chain joins TRBV24-1 to TRBJ2-3; tentatively, D is TRBD1 (6 bases). The CDR3 loop spans 13 amino acids. Germline V gene data show CDR1 as KGHDR and CDR2 as SFDVKD. The ends were cut back, 6 bases at V and 1 base at J, with 7 bases in the middle.